The present T cell receptor (beta chain) was sequenced within a study of blood T cells in healthy people across ages. Study-level points and caveats: Age brought a roughly linear fall in TCR beta diversity measured per million T cells. Diversity figures derived from one million T cells were judged to underestimate the true value.

As for this clonotype: Its antigen is not identified.

With a J-beta primer mix and a sample-barcoded 5' primer, a second PCR ran about 6 to 11 cycles. Via MiXCR, TCRdb re-called the 5' RACE reads, giving one row per CDR3 protein. The sample yields approximately 940,000 distinct CDR3 sequences, about 44% seen once. The length of the CDR3 is 15 residues. The V gene's germline CDR1 is SNHLY and CDR2 FYNNEI. V was cut by 6 bases and J by 0 bases, with 14 bases left in between. Per sample, no less than 6 micrograms of total RNA were extracted. The sequencing input was blood. This sequence joins TRBV2 and TRBJ1-2; D may be TRBD1 (6 bases). The TCR was taken from a man aged 25-45 years in good health. The CDR3 DNA reads TGTGCCAGCAGAGAGGGGGGGGTAGCTAACTATGGCTACACCTTC. Translating gives CASREGGVANYGYTF.